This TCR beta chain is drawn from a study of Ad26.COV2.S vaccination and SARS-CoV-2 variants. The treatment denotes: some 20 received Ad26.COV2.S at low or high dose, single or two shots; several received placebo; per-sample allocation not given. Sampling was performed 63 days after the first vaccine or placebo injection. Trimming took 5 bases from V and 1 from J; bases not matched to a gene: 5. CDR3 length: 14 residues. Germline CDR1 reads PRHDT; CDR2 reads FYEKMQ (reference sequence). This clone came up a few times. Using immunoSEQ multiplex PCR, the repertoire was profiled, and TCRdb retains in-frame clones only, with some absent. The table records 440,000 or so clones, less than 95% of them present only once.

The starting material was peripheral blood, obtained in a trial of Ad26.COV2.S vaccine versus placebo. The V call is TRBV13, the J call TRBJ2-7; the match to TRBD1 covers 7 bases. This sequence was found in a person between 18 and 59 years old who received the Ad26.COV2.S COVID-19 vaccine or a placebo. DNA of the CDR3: TGTGCCAGCAGCCCACACAGGGGTTCCTACGAGCAGTACTTC. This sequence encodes CASSPHRGSYEQYF.